One sample yielded the 2 T cell receptor beta chains listed below, sequenced in a study of blood T cell repertoires in COVID-19. Assay: immunoSEQ multiplex PCR; the TCRdb copy retains only in-frame clones and omits some. The sample lists 140,000 or so clones, 75% to 90% occurring once. The sample taken for sequencing was peripheral blood. These receptors originate from a woman aged 45-65 years with acute or convalescent COVID-19.

The V and J genes are TRBV7-9 and TRBJ2-3; the D is unclear. Per germline, CDR1 SEHNR and CDR2 FQNEAQ (reference sequence). CDR3 length: 11 residues. V lost 5 bases and J lost 6, with 6 bases in between. The CDR3, as DNA: TGTGCCAGCAGCCAGGTGGATACGCAGTATTTT. This codes for CASSQVDTQYF.

The rearrangement joins TRBV4-1 to TRBJ1-1, with D possibly TRBD1 on 5 matching bases. Germline-derived CDR1 and CDR2 are MGHRA and YSYEKL. Trimming shortened V by 1 base and J by 2 bases, and 11 bases separated the two germline ends. The CDR3 covers 15 residues. CDR3: CASSQAVTVNTEAFF. The CDR3 DNA follows: TGCGCCAGCAGCCAAGCGGTGACAGTTAACACTGAAGCTTTCTTT.